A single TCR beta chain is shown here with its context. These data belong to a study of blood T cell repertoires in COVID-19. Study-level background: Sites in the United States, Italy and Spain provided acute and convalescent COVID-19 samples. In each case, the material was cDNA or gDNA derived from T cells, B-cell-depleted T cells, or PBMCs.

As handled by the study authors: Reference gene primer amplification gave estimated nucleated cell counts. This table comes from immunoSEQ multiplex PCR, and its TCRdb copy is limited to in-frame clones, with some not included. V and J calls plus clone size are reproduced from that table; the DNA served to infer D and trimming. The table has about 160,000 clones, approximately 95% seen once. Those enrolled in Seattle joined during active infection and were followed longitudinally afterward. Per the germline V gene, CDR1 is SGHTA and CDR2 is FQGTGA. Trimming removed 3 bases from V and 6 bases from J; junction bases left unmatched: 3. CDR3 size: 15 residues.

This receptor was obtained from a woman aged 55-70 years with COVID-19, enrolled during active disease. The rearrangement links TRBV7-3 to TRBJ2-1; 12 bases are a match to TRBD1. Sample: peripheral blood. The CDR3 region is CASSFGTGGLNEQFF. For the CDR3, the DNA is TGTGCCAGCAGCTTTGGGACAGGGGGCCTCAATGAGCAGTTCTTC.